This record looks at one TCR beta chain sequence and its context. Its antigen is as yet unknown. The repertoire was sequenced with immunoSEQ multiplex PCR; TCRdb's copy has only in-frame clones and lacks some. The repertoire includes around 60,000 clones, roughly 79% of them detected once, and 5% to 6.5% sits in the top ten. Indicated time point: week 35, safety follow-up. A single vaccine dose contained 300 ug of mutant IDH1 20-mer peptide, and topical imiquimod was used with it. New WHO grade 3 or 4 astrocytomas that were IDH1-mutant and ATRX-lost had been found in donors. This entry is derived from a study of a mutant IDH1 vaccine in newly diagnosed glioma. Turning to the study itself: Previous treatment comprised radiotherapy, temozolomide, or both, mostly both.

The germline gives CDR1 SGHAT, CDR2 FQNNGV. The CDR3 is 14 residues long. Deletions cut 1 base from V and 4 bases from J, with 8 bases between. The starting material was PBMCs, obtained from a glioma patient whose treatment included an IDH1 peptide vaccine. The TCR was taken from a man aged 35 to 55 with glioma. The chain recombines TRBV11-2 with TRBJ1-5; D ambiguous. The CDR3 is CASSLVGGNQPQHF. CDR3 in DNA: TGTGCCAGCAGCTTAGTCGGCGGGAATCAGCCCCAGCATTTT.